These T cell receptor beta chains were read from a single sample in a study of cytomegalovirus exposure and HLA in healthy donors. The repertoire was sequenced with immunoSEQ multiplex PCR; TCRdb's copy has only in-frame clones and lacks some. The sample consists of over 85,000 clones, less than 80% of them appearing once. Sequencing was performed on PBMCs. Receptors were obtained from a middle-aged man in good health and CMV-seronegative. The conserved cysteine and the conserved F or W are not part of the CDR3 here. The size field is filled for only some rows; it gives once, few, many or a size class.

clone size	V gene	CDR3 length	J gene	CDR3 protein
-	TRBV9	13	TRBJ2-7	ASSPRVAGTYEQY
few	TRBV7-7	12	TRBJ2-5	ASSRDRGEETQY
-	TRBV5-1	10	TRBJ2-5	ASRRTEETQY
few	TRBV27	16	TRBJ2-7	ASSLSIRGGTSQYEQY
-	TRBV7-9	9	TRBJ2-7	ASSLSSEQY
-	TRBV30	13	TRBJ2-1	AWSVGTLSYNEQF
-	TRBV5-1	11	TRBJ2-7	ASSQARGYEQY
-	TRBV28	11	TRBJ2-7	ASSPPQTYEQY
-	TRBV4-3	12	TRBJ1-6	ASSQDFGLSPLH
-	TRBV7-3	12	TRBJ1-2	ASSPTGGSMGYT
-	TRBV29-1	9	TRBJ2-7	SVPGVREQY
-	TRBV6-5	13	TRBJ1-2	ASRNQGQKNYGYT
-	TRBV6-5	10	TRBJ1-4	ASNSGNEKLF
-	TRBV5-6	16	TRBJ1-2	ASSHHPLIGGSAYGYT
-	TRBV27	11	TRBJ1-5	ASSLISNQPQH
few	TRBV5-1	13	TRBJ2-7	ASSMGAGGINEQY
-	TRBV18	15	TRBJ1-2	ASSPISAGGKNYGYT
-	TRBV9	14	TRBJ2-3	ASSVVGGGASDTQY
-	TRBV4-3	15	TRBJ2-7	ASSQDTRLFSSYEQY
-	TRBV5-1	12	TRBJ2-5	ASSRTRGEETQY
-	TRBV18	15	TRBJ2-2	ASSLAGGVLNTGELF
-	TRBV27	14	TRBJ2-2	ASSLYDRGKSGELF
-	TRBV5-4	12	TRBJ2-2	ASSLASGSGELF
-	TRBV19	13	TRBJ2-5	ASSPRRSEAETQY
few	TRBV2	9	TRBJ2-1	ASRIAGGQF
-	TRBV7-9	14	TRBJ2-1	ASSPSGLSSYNEQF
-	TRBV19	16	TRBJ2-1	ASSISGVGAPLYNEQF
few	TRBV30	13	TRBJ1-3	AWMGAPSSGNTIY
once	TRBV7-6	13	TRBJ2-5	ASSAQYRIQETQY
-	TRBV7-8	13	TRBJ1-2	ASSPRGGTYYGYT
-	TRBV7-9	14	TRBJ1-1	SSSGWDRSMNTEAF
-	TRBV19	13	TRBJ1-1	ASSIARQASTEAF
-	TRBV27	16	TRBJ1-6	ASRLTDSSGPNNSPLH
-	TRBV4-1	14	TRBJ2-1	ASSPWGGGTYNEQF
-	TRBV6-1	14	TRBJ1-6	ASSEGQSSYNSPLH
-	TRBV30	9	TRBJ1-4	AWSPGTALF
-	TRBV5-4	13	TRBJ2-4	ASSTGLAGRAIQY
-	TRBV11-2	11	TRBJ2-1	ASSWGTSGEQF
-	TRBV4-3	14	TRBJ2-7	ASSQELTSLDYEQY
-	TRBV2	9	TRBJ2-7	ASIGGAEQY
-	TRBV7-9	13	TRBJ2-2	ASSLGGGATGELF
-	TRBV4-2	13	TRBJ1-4	ASSQGTRGGEKLF
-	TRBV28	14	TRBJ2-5	ASSSPGQGARETQY